A selection of T cell receptor beta chains follows, all from one sample in a study of blood T cell repertoires in COVID-19. Libraries were prepared by immunoSEQ multiplex PCR; TCRdb keeps only in-frame clonotypes and omits some of them. The table has some 57,000 clones, 65% to 85% seen once. The specimen sequenced was peripheral blood. These receptors all stem from a man older than 75 with COVID-19, enrolled during active disease. Both conserved end residues are part of each CDR3. Each record gives: J gene, clone size, V gene, D gene, CDR3 DNA, CDR3 protein. D genes are given only for firm matches. Clone size appears in some rows only: once, few, many, or a class for an expanded clone.

J gene: TRBJ2-1; clone size: NA; V gene: TRBV23-1; D gene: TRBD1; CDR3 DNA: TGCGCCAGCAGTCTCGAGATGGGACAGGGGGCCTACAATGAGCAGTTCTTC; CDR3 protein: CASSLEMGQGAYNEQFF
J gene: TRBJ2-5; clone size: once; V gene: TRBV27; D gene: NA; CDR3 DNA: TGTGCCAGCAGCCCCTTAAGCGGAGGGCAAGAGACCCAGTACTTC; CDR3 protein: CASSPLSGGQETQYF
J gene: TRBJ1-6; clone size: NA; V gene: TRBV2; D gene: NA; CDR3 DNA: TGTGCCAGCAGTACTGTTAGTTCACCCCTCCACTTT; CDR3 protein: CASSTVSSPLHF
J gene: TRBJ2-2; clone size: NA; V gene: TRBV6-2/TRBV6-3; D gene: NA; CDR3 DNA: TGTGCCAGCAGTTACGTGGCGGAGGGGACCGGGGAGCTGTTTTTT; CDR3 protein: CASSYVAEGTGELFF
J gene: TRBJ2-7; clone size: few; V gene: TRBV4-2; D gene: TRBD2; CDR3 DNA: TGTGCCAGCAGCCAAGATCGACTAGCCGACGAGCAGTACTTC; CDR3 protein: CASSQDRLADEQYF
J gene: TRBJ1-1; clone size: NA; V gene: TRBV20-1; D gene: NA; CDR3 DNA: TGCAGTGCCAGGCGGGACACTGAAGCTTTCTTT; CDR3 protein: CSARRDTEAFF
J gene: TRBJ1-2; clone size: NA; V gene: TRBV10-3; D gene: TRBD1; CDR3 DNA: TGTGCCATCAGATCGACAGGGGGCGCGGGTGGCTACACCTTC; CDR3 protein: CAIRSTGGAGGYTF
J gene: TRBJ2-1; clone size: NA; V gene: TRBV7-5; D gene: NA; CDR3 DNA: TGTGTCAGAAGCCGTACTGGACAGGGTGGAGACAATGAGCAGTTCTTC; CDR3 protein: CVRSRTGQGGDNEQFF
J gene: TRBJ2-2; clone size: NA; V gene: TRBV7-2; D gene: TRBD2; CDR3 DNA: TGTGCCAGCAGCTCAGACATAGCGGGGGGGCCGACCGGGGAGCTGTTTTTT; CDR3 protein: CASSSDIAGGPTGELFF
J gene: TRBJ2-7; clone size: NA; V gene: TRBV27; D gene: TRBD1; CDR3 DNA: TGTGCCAGCAGTTTCTCCCGGACAGGGCGTTCCAGCTCCTACGAGCAGTACTTC; CDR3 protein: CASSFSRTGRSSSYEQYF
J gene: TRBJ1-2; clone size: NA; V gene: TRBV18; D gene: NA; CDR3 DNA: TGTGCCAGCTCACCTGAGGCAGGGTTGGCCCCCTCTGGCTACACCTTC; CDR3 protein: CASSPEAGLAPSGYTF
J gene: TRBJ1-4; clone size: NA; V gene: TRBV18; D gene: TRBD1; CDR3 DNA: TGTGCCAGCTCACCCTCCCGGGACAGGCAAAGGACTAATGAAAAACTGTTTTTT; CDR3 protein: CASSPSRDRQRTNEKLFF
J gene: TRBJ2-7; clone size: NA; V gene: TRBV7-2; D gene: NA; CDR3 DNA: TGTGCCAGCAGCTCGCGGACAGCTACCTACGAGCAGTACTTC; CDR3 protein: CASSSRTATYEQYF
J gene: TRBJ1-3; clone size: NA; V gene: TRBV9; D gene: TRBD1; CDR3 DNA: TGTGCCAGCAGCGCCATACTAGGAGGGGGCGCTGGAAACACCATATATTTT; CDR3 protein: CASSAILGGGAGNTIYF
J gene: TRBJ1-6; clone size: NA; V gene: TRBV19; D gene: TRBD1; CDR3 DNA: TGTGCCAGTAGTACAGGACAGGGTCTGACACCCCTCCACTTT; CDR3 protein: CASSTGQGLTPLHF
J gene: TRBJ1-2; clone size: NA; V gene: TRBV6-5; D gene: NA; CDR3 DNA: TGTGCCAGCAGCCCCAGGGAGGTTTACCCCTATGGCTACACCTTC; CDR3 protein: CASSPREVYPYGYTF
J gene: TRBJ2-7; clone size: NA; V gene: TRBV18; D gene: NA; CDR3 DNA: TGTGCCAGCTCACCACCCCACAGGGTCGGGTCCTACGAGCAGTACTTC; CDR3 protein: CASSPPHRVGSYEQYF
J gene: TRBJ2-4; clone size: once; V gene: TRBV7-2; D gene: NA; CDR3 DNA: TGTGCCAGCAGCTTTAGTCCAGACTTAGCCAAAAACATTCAGTACTTC; CDR3 protein: CASSFSPDLAKNIQYF
J gene: TRBJ1-1; clone size: NA; V gene: TRBV30; D gene: NA; CDR3 DNA: TGTGCCTGGAGGGAGCTGCGGACTGAAGCTTTCTTT; CDR3 protein: CAWRELRTEAFF
J gene: TRBJ2-1; clone size: NA; V gene: TRBV6-5; D gene: NA; CDR3 DNA: TGTGCCAGCAGTCCGACAGGTAGCTCCTACAATGAGCAGTTCTTC; CDR3 protein: CASSPTGSSYNEQFF
J gene: TRBJ1-3; clone size: few; V gene: TRBV28; D gene: TRBD1; CDR3 DNA: TGTGCCAGCAGCCCAGGGACAGCGTCTGGAAACACCATATATTTT; CDR3 protein: CASSPGTASGNTIYF
J gene: TRBJ1-2; clone size: NA; V gene: TRBV12-3/TRBV12-4; D gene: TRBD1; CDR3 DNA: TGTGCCAGCCGAGGGACAGGGGTTCGTGGCTACACCTTC; CDR3 protein: CASRGTGVRGYTF
J gene: TRBJ1-1; clone size: NA; V gene: TRBV4-1; D gene: NA; CDR3 DNA: TGCGTCAGCAGCCGACAAGGGGCCAAGAACACTGAAGCTTTCTTT; CDR3 protein: CVSSRQGAKNTEAFF
J gene: TRBJ1-3; clone size: NA; V gene: TRBV5-5; D gene: TRBD1; CDR3 DNA: TGTGCCAGCAGCTCAACAGGGGTTGGAAACACCATATATTTT; CDR3 protein: CASSSTGVGNTIYF
J gene: TRBJ1-5; clone size: NA; V gene: TRBV24-1; D gene: TRBD1; CDR3 DNA: TGTGCCACCAGTGACCCCCCGCCGGACAGGTCCCAGCATTTT; CDR3 protein: CATSDPPPDRSQHF
J gene: TRBJ1-3; clone size: NA; V gene: TRBV7-8; D gene: TRBD1; CDR3 DNA: TGTGCCAGCAGCCCCGCAGGGGGTTCTGGAAACACCATATATTTT; CDR3 protein: CASSPAGGSGNTIYF
J gene: TRBJ2-2; clone size: NA; V gene: TRBV5-6; D gene: TRBD2; CDR3 DNA: TGTGCCACCAATAATAAAGGACTAGCGGGACTAGACGGGGAGCTGTTTTTT; CDR3 protein: CATNNKGLAGLDGELFF
J gene: TRBJ1-5; clone size: once; V gene: TRBV5-1; D gene: TRBD1; CDR3 DNA: TGCGCCAGCAGGATGGGGACAGACAATCAGCCCCAGCATTTT; CDR3 protein: CASRMGTDNQPQHF
J gene: TRBJ1-1; clone size: NA; V gene: TRBV6-2/TRBV6-3; D gene: TRBD1; CDR3 DNA: TGTGCCAGCAGTTTGGGGGACAGGGATCTGACTGAAGCTTTCTTT; CDR3 protein: CASSLGDRDLTEAFF